Presented here are 27 T cell receptor beta chains from one specimen sequenced in a study of blood T cell repertoires in COVID-19 (dated by TCRdb to 2020 to 2022). Preparation of the library involved the immunoSEQ multiplex PCR assay. TCRdb carries this immuneACCESS record with in-frame sequences only. Its versions omit some clonotypes, under half of them owing to an unresolved V gene in the studies checked, with the rest unexplained. Across this sample there are about 280,000 clones, with 85% seen only once. The ten largest clones capture about 2.7% of the sample. Sequenced: PBMCs or T cells enriched from blood (not recorded which). The receptors stem from a woman between 50 and 59 years old who had recovered from COVID-19.

About this clone: The sample contains more than one DNA sequence encoding this CDR3. This chain uses TRBV29-1 with TRBJ1-2; no clear D gene. V was trimmed by 3 bases and J by 3 bases, leaving 8 bases between them. The CDR3 is 12 amino acids. Germline V lookup: CDR1 SQVTM, CDR2 ANQGSEA. CDR3 nucleotides: TGCAGCGTTGACGGCGGCTACTATGGCTACACCTTC. It translates to CSVDGGYYGYTF.

A few counts support this clone. The CDR3 region is CASSKRQYNEQFF. For the CDR3, the DNA is TGTGCCAGCAGCAAAAGACAGTACAATGAGCAGTTCTTC. The chain links TRBV28 to TRBJ2-1; perhaps TRBD1 as D (5 bases). V was pared by 6 bases and J by 4 bases, with 10 bases between. The CDR3 runs to 13 residues. Looked up from germline, CDR1 is MDHEN and CDR2 is SYDVKM.

The chain joins TRBV19 to TRBJ1-2; 9 bases map to TRBD1. J gave up 2 bases and V 7 bases, and 5 bases lay outside the gene matches. Per the germline V gene, CDR1 is LNHDA and CDR2 is SQIVND (reference sequence). The CDR3 spans 14 residues. CDR3 bases: TGTGCCAGTACGGTAGACAGGGGGAACTATGGCTACACCTTC. Translation gives CASTVDRGNYGYTF.

V is TRBV4-2 and J is TRBJ2-5; the D is unclear. The V and J ends lost 0 bases and 3 bases respectively, with 8 bases between them. The CDR3 is 14 amino acids. CDR1 and CDR2 from the germline V gene are LGHNA and YNFKEQ. CDR3 loop: CASSQDPQKETQYF. CDR3 coding DNA: TGTGCCAGCAGCCAAGATCCGCAGAAAGAGACCCAGTACTTC.

The V and J genes are TRBV6-5 and TRBJ2-7, with 10 bases fitting TRBD2. The CDR3 spans 13 residues. The germline CDR1 and CDR2 sequences are MNHEY and SVGAGI. The V gene end was trimmed by 6 bases and the J gene end by 6 bases; junction bases not matched to a gene: 5. The CDR3 DNA sequence: TGTGCCAGCAGCTCGATAGCGGGAGGCGAGCAGTACTTC. This gives the protein CASSSIAGGEQYF.

The chain employs TRBV6-5 and TRBJ2-5; D ambiguous. The CDR3 totals 15 residues. Trimming cost V 0 bases and J 0 bases, with 8 bases left between them. Germline V lookup: CDR1 MNHEY, CDR2 SVGAGI. The CDR3 loop is CASSYSAGHQETQYF. The CDR3 DNA reads as TGTGCCAGCAGTTACTCAGCAGGCCACCAAGAGACCCAGTACTTC.

This rearrangement joins TRBV12-3 or TRBV12-4 to TRBJ2-7; TRBD1 matches 7 bases. Trimming cost V 4 bases and J 8 bases; bases outside gene matches: 8. This CDR3 has 13 residues. The CDR3 DNA is TGTGCCAGCAGTTCTGACACAGGGGAGAAGCAGTACTTC. Amino acid sequence: CASSSDTGEKQYF.

The chain recombines TRBV5-1 with TRBJ1-3; no clear D. This CDR3 has 16 amino acids. Trimming removed 5 bases from V and 2 bases from J, with 17 bases in between. From germline, CDR1 is SGHRS and CDR2 YFSETQ. The CDR3 region is CASRSWGGVAGNTIYF. Here the CDR3 DNA reads TGCGCCAGCAGGTCGTGGGGAGGAGTAGCTGGAAACACCATATATTTT.

The chain carries TRBV6-1 and TRBJ2-2, with 10 bases aligning to TRBD2. CDR3 length: 18 amino acids. The V gene's germline CDR1 is MNHNS and CDR2 SASEGT. Trimming cost V 4 bases and J 1 base; bases outside gene matches: 9. CDR3 sequence (DNA): TGTGCCAGCAGTGCCACCGGGGTAGCGGGGGGGAACACCGGGGAGCTGTTTTTT. Encoded protein: CASSATGVAGGNTGELFF.

The rearrangement uses TRBV7-9 and TRBJ2-6; D perhaps matches TRBD1 (5 bases). The V gene lost 2 bases and the J gene lost 2 bases, with 10 bases spanning the gap. This CDR3 has 16 amino acids. Germline assignment: CDR1 SEHNR and CDR2 FQNEAQ (reference sequence). The CDR3: CASSLITGAGANVLTF. Here the CDR3 DNA reads TGTGCCAGCAGCTTAATAACAGGAGCTGGGGCCAACGTCCTGACTTTC. Full variable domain (missing parts from reference TRBV7-9 and TRBJ2-6): DTGVSQNPRHKITKRGQNVTFRCDPISEHNRLYWYRQTLGQGPEFLTYFQNEAQLEKSRLLSDRFSAERPKGSFSTLEIQRTEQGDSAMYLCASSLITGAGANVLTFGAGSRLTVL.

V and J are TRBV2 and TRBJ2-5; 11 nucleotides agree with TRBD2. The CDR3 consists of 14 residues. Germline V gene sequence: CDR1 SNHLY, CDR2 FYNNEI. V shed 7 bases, J shed 5 bases, and the junction held 6 bases outside the gene matches. The CDR3 reads CASTPLAGEETQYF. CDR3 DNA sequence: TGTGCCAGCACCCCACTAGCGGGAGAGGAGACCCAGTACTTC.

This sequence joins TRBV18 and TRBJ1-1; 8 bases map to TRBD1. CDR1 and CDR2 from the germline V gene are KGHSH and LQKENI. CDR3 size: 14 residues. After removal of 3 bases from V and 5 bases from J, the junction contained 5 bases not matched to a gene. The CDR3, as DNA: TGTGCCAGCTCACCTAATGGACAGGGTACTGAAGCTTTCTTT. Protein product: CASSPNGQGTEAFF.

This CDR3 is CASSLGARVYGYTF. CDR3 sequence (DNA): TGCGCCAGCAGCTTGGGGGCGCGAGTCTATGGCTACACCTTC. The chain couples TRBV5-1 to TRBJ1-2; D unresolved. Trimming shortened V by 0 bases and J by 4 bases, and 10 bases separated the two germline ends. Germline CDR1 is SGHRS and CDR2 is YFSETQ. This CDR3 is 14 amino acids long.

This rearrangement joins TRBV7-9 to TRBJ1-1; D unclear. Germline lookup yields CDR1 SEHNR and CDR2 FQNEAQ (reference sequence). V was pared by 5 bases and J by 1 base, with 14 bases between. CDR3 length equals 15 residues. The DNA of the CDR3 is TGTGCCAGCAGCCCCGCGGTCGGGTCGAACACTGAAGCTTTCTTT. Amino acids: CASSPAVGSNTEAFF.

The chain couples TRBV3-1 (or the pseudogene TRBV3-2) to TRBJ1-4; 7 bases are a match to TRBD1. The germline CDR1 and CDR2 sequences are LGHDT and YNNKEL (reference sequence). V shed 2 bases and J 7 bases; nucleotides not matched to a gene: 10. The CDR3 spans 16 residues. CDR3 amino acids: CASSQHTTGVGEKLFF. CDR3 nucleotides: TGTGCCAGCAGCCAACATACCACAGGGGTCGGTGAAAAACTGTTTTTT.

The gene calls are TRBV13 and TRBJ1-4; TRBD1 matches at 10 bases. This CDR3 is built from 14 residues. V lost 5 bases to trimming and J lost 7 bases; unmatched junction nucleotides: 4. Germline CDR1 reads PRHDT; CDR2 reads FYEKMQ (reference sequence). The CDR3 sequence is CASSAGQGIEKLFF. The CDR3 DNA reads TGTGCCAGCAGCGCGGGACAGGGGATTGAAAAACTGTTTTTT.

This clone was counted a single time. V gene TRBV11-3 combines with J gene TRBJ2-1; 13 bases are shared with TRBD2. This CDR3 region has 16 residues. Per germline, CDR1 SGHNT and CDR2 YENEEA. With 5 bases clipped from V and 5 bases from J, the junction kept 6 bases outside the gene matches. The CDR3 spells CASSLRTSGSDNEQFF. CDR3 DNA: TGTGCCAGCAGCCTCCGGACTAGCGGGAGCGACAATGAGCAGTTCTTC.

J is TRBJ2-2 and V is TRBV11-2; D is possibly TRBD1 (6 bases). Germline values: CDR1 SGHAT, CDR2 FQNNGV. V was shortened by 1 base and J by 0 bases, with 12 bases between the two germline ends. The CDR3 has 17 residues. The CDR3: CASSLVQGLSNTGELFF. Here the CDR3 DNA reads TGTGCCAGCAGCTTAGTGCAGGGGTTATCGAACACCGGGGAGCTGTTTTTT. Filled out from reference TRBV11-2 and TRBJ2-2, the complete variable domain reads EAGVAQSPRYKIIEKRQSVAFWCNPISGHATLYWYQQILGQGPKLLIQFQNNGVVDDSQLPKDRFSAERLKGVDSTLKIQPAKLEDSAVYLCASSLVQGLSNTGELFFGEGSRLTVL.

This sequence joins TRBV27 and TRBJ1-5; D gene unclear. V dropped 3 bases and J dropped 9 bases, with 15 bases sitting between them. The CDR3 has 14 amino acids. Germline V lookup: CDR1 MNHEY, CDR2 SMNVEV (reference sequence). The chain's CDR3 is CASSFWREGGPQHF. The CDR3 nucleotides are TGTGCCAGCAGTTTTTGGAGGGAGGGTGGGCCCCAGCATTTT.

This clone showed up just a few times. The chain has TRBV30 and TRBJ1-6; TRBD1 might be the D (6 bases). V was clipped by 6 bases and J by 9 bases, with 15 bases between them. Germline CDR1 reads GTSNPN; CDR2 reads SVGIG (reference sequence). This CDR3 is built from 13 residues. CDR3 in amino acids: CACAKQGRSPLHF. CDR3 DNA: TGTGCCTGCGCGAAACAGGGTCGTTCACCCCTCCACTTT.

This clone was detected ten times or more. The genes are TRBV30 and TRBJ2-5, with 7 bases identical to TRBD2. Germline CDR1 is GTSNPN and CDR2 is SVGIG (reference sequence). V gave up 3 bases and J gave up 5 bases; unmatched junction bases: 9. The CDR3 loop spans 14 amino acids. The CDR3 DNA reads as TGTGCCTGGAGCGGTGGGGGGGGATTTGAGACCCAGTACTTC. This sequence encodes CAWSGGGGFETQYF.

The rearrangement uses TRBV27 and TRBJ1-2; D may be TRBD1 (6 bases). The CDR3 is 14 amino acids. The germline V gene has CDR1 MNHEY and CDR2 SMNVEV (reference sequence). V lost 5 bases to trimming and J lost 7 bases, with 17 bases between them. CDR3 sequence reads: CASSPPGGAIGYTF. The DNA of the CDR3 is TGTGCCAGCAGTCCCCCGGGGGGGGCGATTGGCTACACCTTC.

V is TRBV6-6 and J is TRBJ1-4, with a weak D call TRBD1 (6 bases). The V end was cut by 7 bases, the J end by 6 bases, with 15 bases between. Germline values: CDR1 MNHNY, CDR2 SVGAGI (reference sequence). The CDR3 length is 14 residues. The chain's CDR3 is CASNSQGADEKLFF. Here the CDR3 DNA reads TGTGCCAGCAACTCACAGGGAGCTGATGAAAAACTGTTTTTT.

The J gene is TRBJ2-6, the V gene TRBV2; D not resolved. The CDR3 is 14 residues long. Trimming cost V 7 bases and J 0 bases, with 7 bases left between them. The germline CDR1 and CDR2 sequences are SNHLY and FYNNEI. The CDR3 spells CASTVFSGANVLTF. The DNA of the CDR3 is TGTGCCAGCACGGTATTCTCTGGGGCCAACGTCCTGACTTTC.

V is TRBV6-2 or TRBV6-3 and J is TRBJ2-7; 7 bases map to TRBD1. In germline, CDR1 is MNHEY, CDR2 SVGEGT. J was trimmed by 1 base and V by 6 bases; bases with no gene match: 12. This CDR3 spans 16 amino acids. DNA of the CDR3: TGTGCCAGCAGCCTTAATCTGGGACAGAAGTCCTACGAGCAGTACTTC. It translates to CASSLNLGQKSYEQYF.

The V call is TRBV2, the J call TRBJ1-1; D is uncertain. This CDR3 region has 15 residues. The germline gives CDR1 SNHLY, CDR2 FYNNEI. The V gene lost 5 bases and the J gene lost 1 base, with 14 bases spanning the gap. The CDR3 nucleotides read TGTGCCAGCAGTCCCCCCGGGGTTGGGAACACTGAAGCTTTCTTT. It encodes CASSPPGVGNTEAFF.

The genes are TRBV7-9 and TRBJ1-1; 9 bases fit TRBD1. Trimming cost V 5 bases and J 4 bases; bases outside gene matches: 2. The CDR3 covers 13 residues. The germline V gene has CDR1 SEHNR and CDR2 FQNEAQ (reference sequence). CDR3: CASSRQGGTEAFF. Written as DNA, the CDR3 is TGTGCCAGCAGCCGACAGGGGGGCACTGAAGCTTTCTTT.